This TCR beta chain was identified during a study of control samples from healthy donors and cancer patients. TCRdb keeps only in-frame clones here, not all; method: immunoSEQ multiplex PCR. The table has roughly 170,000 clones, 85% to 95% seen once. CDR3 size: 13 residues. From germline, CDR1 is MRHNA and CDR2 SNTAGT. V lost 6 bases, J lost 7 bases, and 4 bases stayed unmatched. The specimen was blood. V is TRBV6-4 and J is TRBJ2-2, with TRBD2 matching 8 bases. This sequence was found in a woman aged 55 to 70 in good health. CDR3 DNA sequence: TGTGCCAGCAGAGGACTAGCTAGCGGGGAGCTGTTTTTT. Its protein is CASRGLASGELFF.